The sequence of this T cell receptor (beta chain) was determined in a study of T-cell reconstitution after alpha-beta-depleted transplantation in children. Findings of the study overall: Expanded graft clones, several hundred of them, were reportedly the source of alpha-beta T cells about two months after transplant. Surviving recipient T cells and intrathymic progenitors accounted for some patients' high TCRbeta diversity at day 60. Fresh T-cell production supplied most of the T-cell counts and diversity seen one year after transplant.

Germline CDR1 GTSNPN, CDR2 SVGIG (reference sequence). The V gene lost 2 bases and the J gene lost 5 bases, with 24 bases spanning the gap. This CDR3 has 17 residues. The table lists this clonotype with many counts. The antigen is undetermined. The TCRbeta library was prepared with unique molecular identifiers. MiXCR, run by TCRdb on the PCR reads, gives a single entry per CDR3 protein. The data hold hundreds of thousands of distinct CDR3 sequences, with roughly 15% observed a single time. This TCR was recovered from a male patient between 5 and 17 years old who had a stem cell transplant for acute lymphoblastic leukemia, so the T cells may come from the graft donor. The input for sequencing was PBMCs, mostly from graft donor cells, taken 360 days after TCRalphabeta/CD19-depleted stem cell transplant. The V and J genes are TRBV30 and TRBJ2-5; possibly TRBD2 for D (6 bases). The CDR3 loop is CAWSPTPWRVVHETQYF. The CDR3 DNA reads as TGTGCCTGGAGTCCGACACCTTGGAGGGTGGTCCATGAGACCCAGTACTTC. Drawing the rest from reference TRBV30 and TRBJ2-5, the complete variable domain is SQTIHQWPATLVQPVGSPLSLECTVEGTSNPNLYWYRQAAGRGLQLLFYSVGIGQISSEVPQNLSASRPQDRQFILSSKKLLLSDSGFYLCAWSPTPWRVVHETQYFGPGTRLLVL.